A selection of T cell receptor beta chains follows, all from one sample in a study of T-cell reconstitution after alpha-beta-depleted transplantation in children. From the PCR reads, TCRdb called clonotypes with MiXCR, one entry per CDR3 protein. The sample records more than 500,000 distinct CDR3 sequences, about an eighth being singletons. Specimen: PBMCs, mostly from graft donor cells, collected 180 days after TCRalphabeta/CD19-depleted stem cell transplant. All receptors derive from a female patient younger than 10 who had a stem cell transplant for aplastic anemia, so the T cells may come from the graft donor. Each CDR3 is given with its conserved first and last residue. D genes are given only for firm matches. The size entry is marked missing in some rows and otherwise reads once, few, many or a size class.

length	size	V	J	D	DNA	CDR3
13	few	TRBV2	TRBJ2-1	-	TGTGCCAGCGGTGACTATCTTTACAATGAGCAGTTCTTC	CASGDYLYNEQFF
13	many	TRBV29-1	TRBJ2-3	TRBD1	TGCAGCGTTGCGGGGACAGGGGCAGATACGCAGTATTTT	CSVAGTGADTQYF
11	many	TRBV12-3/TRBV12-4	TRBJ2-7	-	TGTGCCAGCAGTTTAGAGAGCGAGCAGTACTTC	CASSLESEQYF
16	few	TRBV25-1	TRBJ2-5	TRBD2	TGTGCCAGCGAAGCTAGCGGGAGGGCCGTAAGAGAGACCCAGTACTTC	CASEASGRAVRETQYF
17	few	TRBV18	TRBJ1-6	-	TGTGCCAGCTCACCACCGGTGGCCTGGGAGCGTAATTCACCCCTCCACTTT	CASSPPVAWERNSPLHF
18	-	TRBV9	TRBJ2-3	TRBD2	TGTGCCAGCAGCGTAGTCGACGGGAGGGCCGGTCGAACAGATACGCAGTATTTT	CASSVVDGRAGRTDTQYF
17	few	TRBV3-1	TRBJ2-1	-	TGTGCCAGCAGCCAAGAAGGTAGCGGAGGCTCCTACAATGAGCAGTTCTTC	CASSQEGSGGSYNEQFF
15	-	TRBV6-1	TRBJ2-1	TRBD2	TGTGCCAGCAGTACGGGACTAGCGGGAGATCATGAGCAGTTCTTC	CASSTGLAGDHEQFF
15	-	TRBV12-3/TRBV12-4	TRBJ2-3	TRBD2	TGTGCCAGCAGATTTAGCGGGAGCGTCACAGATACGCAGTATTTT	CASRFSGSVTDTQYF
15	many	TRBV28	TRBJ2-2	-	TGTGCCAGCAGTCCCGGCCGTGGAAACACCGGGGAGCTGTTTTTT	CASSPGRGNTGELFF
14	few	TRBV20-1	TRBJ2-1	-	TGCAGTGCCAAAGGGACTCAAGCCTACAATGAGCAGTTCTTC	CSAKGTQAYNEQFF
16	-	TRBV7-9	TRBJ2-5	-	TGTGCCAGCAGTTACTTGTCCCTAGGGTACGAAGAGACCCAGTACTTC	CASSYLSLGYEETQYF
15	-	TRBV24-1	TRBJ1-4	TRBD1	TGTGCCACCAGTGATGCGACAGGGAAGTATGAAAAACTGTTTTTT	CATSDATGKYEKLFF
13	-	TRBV7-2	TRBJ1-5	-	TGTGCCAGCAGCTTATCCCAGGATCAGCCCCAGCATTTT	CASSLSQDQPQHF
14	once	TRBV25-1	TRBJ2-7	-	TGTGCCAGCAGTGAACGGGCGGCAAATCGCGAGCAGTACTTC	CASSERAANREQYF
15	-	TRBV28	TRBJ2-2	-	TGTGCCAGCAGTTTATTCTCTAAGGGTGCCGGGGAGCTGTTTTTT	CASSLFSKGAGELFF
17	-	TRBV6-1	TRBJ1-2	TRBD1	TGTGCCAGCAGCCACGGGACAGGGGTCGAGGTTAACTATGGCTACACCTTC	CASSHGTGVEVNYGYTF
14	-	TRBV7-2	TRBJ2-7	-	TGTGCCAGCAGCTACGCCGGGATATCCAACGAGCAGTACTTC	CASSYAGISNEQYF
14	-	TRBV6-5	TRBJ1-2	-	TGTGCCAGCAGCCACTCCGGGACCAACTATGGCTACACCTTC	CASSHSGTNYGYTF
14	once	TRBV2	TRBJ1-5	TRBD1	TGTGCCAGCAGTGAAAGGACAGGGGGCCAGCCCCAGCATTTT	CASSERTGGQPQHF
16	-	TRBV12-3/TRBV12-4	TRBJ2-2	-	-	CASSFLAGRNTGELFF
15	-	TRBV4-3	TRBJ2-7	-	TGCGCCAGCAGCCAGGGGACGGACCTTTTCTACGAGCAGTACTTC	CASSQGTDLFYEQYF
14	few	TRBV4-1	TRBJ2-1	-	TGCGCCAGCAGCCAAGGAGGGAGGGGGACCGAGCAGTTCTTC	CASSQGGRGTEQFF
14	-	TRBV27	TRBJ2-7	-	TGTGCCAGCAGTCGACTACTGAGCTCCTACGAGCAGTACTTC	CASSRLLSSYEQYF
17	few	TRBV20-1	TRBJ1-2	-	TGCAGTGCTAGCTCGCTGAAGGCAGGGGAAGCCCTTTATGGCTACACCTTC	CSASSLKAGEALYGYTF
14	few	TRBV7-2	TRBJ2-3	-	TGTGCCAGCACCCAGCAGAAAGCTTCGGATACGCAGTATTTT	CASTQQKASDTQYF
14	-	TRBV7-2	TRBJ1-2	-	TGTGCCAGCAGCTATCGACCGGGGGACTATGGCTACACCTTC	CASSYRPGDYGYTF
17	-	TRBV5-1	TRBJ2-1	TRBD2	TGCGCCAGCAGCTTGCCCGACCTAGCGGGAGTTGGGAATGAGCAGTTCTTC	CASSLPDLAGVGNEQFF
14	many	TRBV5-1	TRBJ2-2	-	TGTGCCAGCAGCCTGGGATCGAACACCGGGGAGCTGTTTTTT	CASSLGSNTGELFF
15	-	TRBV9	TRBJ2-7	TRBD2	TGTGCCAGCAGCGTAGGCGGGGGGGCGGTCTACGAGCAGTACTTC	CASSVGGGAVYEQYF
13	-	TRBV7-3	TRBJ1-1	-	TGTGCCAGCAGCTTAATGTTGAACACTGAAGCTTTCTTT	CASSLMLNTEAFF
13	few	TRBV28	TRBJ1-1	-	TGTGCCAGCCCCTCGGAGTTGAACACTGAAGCTTTCTTT	CASPSELNTEAFF
12	-	TRBV20-1	TRBJ2-2	-	TGCAGTGCTAGACAGTACACCGGGGAGCTGTTTTTT	CSARQYTGELFF
15	-	TRBV27	TRBJ2-6	-	TGTGCCAGCGCGAAAGGGGGCTCTGGGGCCAACGTCCTGACTTTC	CASAKGGSGANVLTF
15	few	TRBV7-2	TRBJ2-7	-	TGTGCCAGCAGCTCCCGAAACGGGAGAATCTACGAGCAGTACTTC	CASSSRNGRIYEQYF
15	-	TRBV12-3/TRBV12-4	TRBJ2-2	-	TGTGCCAGCAGTCCCAGTACCGCGAACACCGGGGAGCTGTTTTTT	CASSPSTANTGELFF
16	many	TRBV5-5	TRBJ2-7	-	TGTGCCAGCAGCTTGGGGCCAACAGGGGGGGGCTACGAGCAGTACTTC	CASSLGPTGGGYEQYF
21	-	TRBV7-2	TRBJ2-1	TRBD2	TGTGCCAGCAGCTTAGCGCTAAAAGCGACTAGCGGGTACAGCTCCTACAATGAGCAGTTCTTC	CASSLALKATSGYSSYNEQFF